One sample yielded the 10 T cell receptor beta chains listed below, sequenced in a study of T cells expressing NK-cell markers (dated by TCRdb to between 2020 and 2021). The library was made by 5' RACE. Sequenced using an Illumina HiSeq 2000. After the reads were reprocessed by TCRdb, one entry was made per CDR3 protein sequence, with no DNA. This sample's listing comprises 150,000 or so distinct CDR3 sequences. Clones ranked in the top ten supply over 35% of the sample. Sequences were obtained from blood T cells: a sorted CD56 or NKG2C T cell subset, CD4+ or CD8+ T cells, or bulk PBMC T cells (not recorded which). The receptors originated from a woman between 45 and 65 years old in good health. Donor details come from another sample of the same person, matched by shared clones.

The chain uses TRBV13 and TRBJ2-5; the D gene TCRdb calls, TRBD2, cannot be checked with no DNA. Germline CDR1 and CDR2: PRHDT and FYEKMQ (reference sequence). This CDR3 region has 18 residues. The CDR3 sequence is CASSLGGLAGGPGETQYF. The variable domain in full, completed from reference TRBV13 and TRBJ2-5, reads AAGVIQSPRHLIKEKRETATLKCYPIPRHDTVYWYQQGPGQDPQFLISFYEKMQSDKGSIPDRFSAQQFSDYHSELNMSSLELGDSALYFCASSLGGLAGGPGETQYFGPGTRLLVL.

The chain joins TRBV14 to TRBJ2-1; the TCRdb D gene call, TRBD2, has no DNA to confirm it. CDR1 is SGHDN, CDR2 FVKESK, per germline. The CDR3 loop spans 17 amino acids. The CDR3 here is CASSQMREIVSYNEQFF.

J is TRBJ2-3 and V is TRBV4-1. This CDR3 is built from 15 residues. Germline lookup yields CDR1 MGHRA and CDR2 YSYEKL. This CDR3 reads CASSQGQTFTDTQYF.

This chain joins TRBV27 and TRBJ1-4; TCRdb selects TRBD1, and the lack of DNA leaves this call unchecked. Germline CDR1 reads MNHEY; CDR2 reads SMNVEV (reference sequence). The CDR3 has 16 amino acids. The CDR3 loop is CASPMIDRGENEKLFF.

V and J are TRBV29-1 and TRBJ2-5; the D call of TRBD1 rests on TCRdb alone, since no DNA is present to check it. This CDR3 spans 14 amino acids. Per germline, CDR1 SQVTM and CDR2 ANQGSEA. The CDR3 is CSVERAGGIQTQYF.

The chain couples TRBV28 to TRBJ2-7; checking the TCRdb D call of TRBD2 is not possible without DNA. Looked up from germline, CDR1 is MDHEN and CDR2 is SYDVKM. CDR3 size: 15 residues. CDR3 protein: CASSLSTSGSSEQYF.

The CDR3 region is CASSLLAFEAFF. The genes are TRBV7-9 and TRBJ1-1. In germline, CDR1 is SEHNR, CDR2 FQNEAQ (reference sequence). CDR3 length: 12 amino acids. The full variable domain, rest sourced from reference TRBV7-9 and TRBJ1-1, is DTGVSQNPRHKITKRGQNVTFRCDPISEHNRLYWYRQTLGQGPEFLTYFQNEAQLEKSRLLSDRFSAERPKGSFSTLEIQRTEQGDSAMYLCASSLLAFEAFFGQGTRLTVV.

The chain is built from TRBV28 and TRBJ2-3; there is no DNA to check the TCRdb D call of TRBD1. The CDR3 spans 15 residues. CDR1 MDHEN and CDR2 SYDVKM come from the germline V gene. CDR3: CASSLSGRFTDTQYF.

V gene TRBV7-9 combines with J gene TRBJ2-5; the D call from TCRdb, TRBD2, cannot be confirmed without DNA. The CDR3 sequence is 12 residues long. Germline V gene data show CDR1 as SEHNR and CDR2 as FQNEAQ (reference sequence). The CDR3 sequence is CASSLGGGTEYF.

The rearrangement links TRBV12-3 or TRBV12-4 to TRBJ1-1; the D gene TCRdb calls, TRBD1, cannot be checked with no DNA. This CDR3 comprises 15 residues. The CDR3 spells CASSPGASMKTEAFF.